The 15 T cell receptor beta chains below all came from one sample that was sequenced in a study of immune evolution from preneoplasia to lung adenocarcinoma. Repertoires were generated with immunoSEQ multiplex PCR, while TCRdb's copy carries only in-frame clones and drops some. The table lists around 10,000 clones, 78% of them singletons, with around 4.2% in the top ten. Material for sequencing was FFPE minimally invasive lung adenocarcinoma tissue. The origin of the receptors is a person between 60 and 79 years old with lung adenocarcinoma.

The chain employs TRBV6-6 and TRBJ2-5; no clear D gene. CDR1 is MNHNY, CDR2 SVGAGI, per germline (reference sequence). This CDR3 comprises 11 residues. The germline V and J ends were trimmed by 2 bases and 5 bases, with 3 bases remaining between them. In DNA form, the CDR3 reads TGTGCCAGCAGTTACCCGGAGACCCAGTACTTC. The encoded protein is CASSYPETQYF.

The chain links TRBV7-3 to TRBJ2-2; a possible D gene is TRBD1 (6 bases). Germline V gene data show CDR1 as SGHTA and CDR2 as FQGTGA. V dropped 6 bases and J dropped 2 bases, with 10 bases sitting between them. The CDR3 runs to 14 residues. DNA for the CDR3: TGTGCCAGCAGTCGGGACACTAACACCGGGGAGCTGTTTTTT. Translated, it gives CASSRDTNTGELFF.

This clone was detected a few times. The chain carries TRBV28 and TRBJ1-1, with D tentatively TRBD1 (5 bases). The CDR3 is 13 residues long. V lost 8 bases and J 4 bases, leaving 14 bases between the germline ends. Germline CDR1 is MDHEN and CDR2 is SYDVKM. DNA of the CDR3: TGTGCCAGCGGACGGACGGGGGTCACTGAAGCTTTCTTT. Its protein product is CASGRTGVTEAFF.

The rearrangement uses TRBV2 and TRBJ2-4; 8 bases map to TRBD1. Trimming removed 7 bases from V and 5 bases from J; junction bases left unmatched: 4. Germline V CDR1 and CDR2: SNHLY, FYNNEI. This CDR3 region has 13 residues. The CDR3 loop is CASKLGQENIQYF. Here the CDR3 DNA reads TGTGCCAGCAAACTGGGACAGGAAAACATTCAGTACTTC.

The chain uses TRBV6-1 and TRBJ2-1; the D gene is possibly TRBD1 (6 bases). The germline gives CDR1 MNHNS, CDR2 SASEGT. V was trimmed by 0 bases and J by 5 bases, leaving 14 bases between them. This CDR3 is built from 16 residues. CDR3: CASSEAAVWDNNEQFF. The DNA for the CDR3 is TGTGCCAGCAGTGAAGCTGCAGTGTGGGACAACAATGAGCAGTTCTTC.

This CDR3 is CASSVAYRGGEKLFF. The DNA for the CDR3 is TGTGCCAGCAGCGTAGCCTACAGGGGAGGTGAAAAACTGTTTTTT. The V gene is TRBV9, the J gene TRBJ1-4, with 7 bases identical to TRBD1. This CDR3 has 15 amino acids. Trimming cost V 0 bases and J 7 bases; bases outside gene matches: 6. Looked up from germline, CDR1 is SGDLS and CDR2 is YYNGEE.

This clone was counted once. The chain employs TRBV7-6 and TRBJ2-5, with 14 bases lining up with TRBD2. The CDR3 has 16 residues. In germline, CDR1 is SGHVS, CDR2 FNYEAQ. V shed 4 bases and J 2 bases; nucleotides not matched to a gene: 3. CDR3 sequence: CASSSRLAGGQETQYF. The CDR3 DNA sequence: TGTGCCAGCAGCTCACGACTAGCGGGAGGGCAAGAGACCCAGTACTTC.

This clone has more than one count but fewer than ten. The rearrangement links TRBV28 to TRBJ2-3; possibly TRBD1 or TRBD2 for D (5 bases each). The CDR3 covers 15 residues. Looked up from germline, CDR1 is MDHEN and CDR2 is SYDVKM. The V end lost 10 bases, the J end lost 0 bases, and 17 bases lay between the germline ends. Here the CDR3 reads CATRGRGTSTDTQYF. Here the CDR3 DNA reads TGTGCCACCCGGGGAAGGGGAACTAGCACAGATACGCAGTATTTT.

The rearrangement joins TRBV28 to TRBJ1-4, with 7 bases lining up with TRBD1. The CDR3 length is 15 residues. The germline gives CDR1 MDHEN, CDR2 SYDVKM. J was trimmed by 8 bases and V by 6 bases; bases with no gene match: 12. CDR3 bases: TGTGCCAGCAGAGAAGGGGGGACAGTAGGGGAAAAACTGTTTTTT. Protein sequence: CASREGGTVGEKLFF.

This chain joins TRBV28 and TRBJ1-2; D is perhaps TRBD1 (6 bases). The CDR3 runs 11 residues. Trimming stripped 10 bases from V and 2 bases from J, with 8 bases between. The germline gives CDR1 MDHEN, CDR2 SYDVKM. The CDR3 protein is CAIRGNYGYTF. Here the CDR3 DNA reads TGTGCCATCAGGGGAAACTATGGCTACACCTTC.

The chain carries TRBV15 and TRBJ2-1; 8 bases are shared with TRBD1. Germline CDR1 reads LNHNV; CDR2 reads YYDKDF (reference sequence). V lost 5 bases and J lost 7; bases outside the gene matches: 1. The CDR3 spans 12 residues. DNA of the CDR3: TGTGCCACCAGCTGGACAGGGAATGAGCAGTTCTTC. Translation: CATSWTGNEQFF.

CDR3 in amino acids: CASTGQGGNQPQHF. DNA of the CDR3: TGTGCCAGCACCGGACAGGGGGGCAATCAGCCCCAGCATTTT. V usage is TRBV7-2 and J usage is TRBJ1-5, with TRBD1 matching 10 bases. Germline assignment: CDR1 SGHTA and CDR2 FQGNSA. The CDR3 extends over 14 amino acids. Trimming removed 7 bases from V and 2 bases from J; junction bases left unmatched: 2.

For the CDR3, the DNA is TGTGCCAGCAGCTTAGATGGTCTCGGCAATGAAAAACTGTTTTTT. It specifies CASSLDGLGNEKLFF. V is TRBV7-6 and J is TRBJ1-4; D remains unclear. The length of the CDR3 is 15 residues. The V and J ends lost 1 base and 5 bases respectively, with 11 bases between them. Germline-derived CDR1 and CDR2 are SGHVS and FNYEAQ. The variable domain in full, with the rest retrieved from reference TRBV7-6 and TRBJ1-4, is GAGVSQSPRYKVTKRGQDVALRCDPISGHVSLYWYRQALGQGPEFLTYFNYEAQQDKSGLPNDRFSAERPEGSISTLTIQRTEQRDSAMYRCASSLDGLGNEKLFFGSGTQLSVL.

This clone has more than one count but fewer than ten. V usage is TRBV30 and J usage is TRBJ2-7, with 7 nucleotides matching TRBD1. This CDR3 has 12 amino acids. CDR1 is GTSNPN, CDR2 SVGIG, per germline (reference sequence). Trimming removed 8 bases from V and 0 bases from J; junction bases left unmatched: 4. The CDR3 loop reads CALTGDSYEQYF. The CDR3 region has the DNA TGTGCCCTTACAGGGGACTCCTACGAGCAGTACTTC.

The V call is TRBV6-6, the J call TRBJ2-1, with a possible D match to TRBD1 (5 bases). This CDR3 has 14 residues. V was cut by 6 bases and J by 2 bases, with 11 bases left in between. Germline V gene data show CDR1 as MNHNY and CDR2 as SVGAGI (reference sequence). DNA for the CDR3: TGTGCCAGCAGGACAGAAACAGCCTACAATGAGCAGTTCTTC. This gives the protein CASRTETAYNEQFF.